These 19 T cell receptor beta chains share one sample of origin, sequenced in a study of T cell repertoires in cytomegalovirus infection. No antigen has been assigned to these receptors. Using its own MiXCR run on the reads, TCRdb lists one record per CDR3 protein. The sample lists around 900,000 distinct CDR3 sequences; 30% to 40% were seen once. The source was cultured CD8+ T cells from PBMCs, collected from culture after CMV antigen stimulation. These receptor sequences come from a human donor in good health (CMV status not recorded). Some clones in this sample may be carry-over from other donors' samples.

The chain uses TRBV29-1 and TRBJ1-2, with D unresolved. Germline V gene sequence: CDR1 SQVTM, CDR2 ANQGSEA. Trimming took 5 bases from V and 4 from J, leaving 14 bases between them. CDR3 size: 13 residues. The CDR3 nucleotides read TGCAGCGTTACACTTCGTTCTCCCTATGGCTACACCTTC. It yields the protein CSVTLRSPYGYTF.

The chain uses TRBV13 and TRBJ1-2; 7 bases map to TRBD1. Germline CDR1 reads PRHDT; CDR2 reads FYEKMQ (reference sequence). The CDR3 covers 15 residues. J was trimmed by 4 bases and V by 5 bases; bases with no gene match: 10. This chain's CDR3 is CASSAQRDSLYGYTF. CDR3 nucleotide sequence: TGTGCCAGCAGCGCACAAAGGGACAGTCTCTATGGCTACACCTTC. The complete variable domain, with remaining parts taken from reference TRBV13 and TRBJ1-2, reads AAGVIQSPRHLIKEKRETATLKCYPIPRHDTVYWYQQGPGQDPQFLISFYEKMQSDKGSIPDRFSAQQFSDYHSELNMSSLELGDSALYFCASSAQRDSLYGYTFGSGTRLTVV.

This clonotype was observed a few times. The chain recombines TRBV7-6 with TRBJ2-5; D ambiguous. Trimming took off 5 bases at V and 3 bases at J, with 13 bases between the two ends. The CDR3 is 14 residues long. Looked up from germline, CDR1 is SGHVS and CDR2 is FNYEAQ. This chain's CDR3 is CASSAWGSEETQYF. The DNA of the CDR3 is TGTGCCAGCAGCGCTTGGGGTAGTGAAGAGACCCAGTACTTC. The full variable domain, in which reference TRBV7-6 and TRBJ2-5 provide the parts outside the CDR3, is GAGVSQSPRYKVTKRGQDVALRCDPISGHVSLYWYRQALGQGPEFLTYFNYEAQQDKSGLPNDRFSAERPEGSISTLTIQRTEQRDSAMYRCASSAWGSEETQYFGPGTRLLVL.

This chain uses TRBV3-1 with TRBJ2-5; D not resolved. Trimming left V 0 bases short and J 5 bases short, with 16 bases between. Germline CDR1 reads LGHDT; CDR2 reads YNNKEL (reference sequence). This CDR3 comprises 16 residues. In nucleotides, the CDR3 is TGTGCCAGCAGCCAAGATTCCGCACCCACATGGGAGACCCAGTACTTC. This sequence encodes CASSQDSAPTWETQYF.

The genes are TRBV11-2 and TRBJ1-6, with D perhaps TRBD1 (5 bases). CDR1 is SGHAT and CDR2 is FQNNGV in the germline V gene. V was trimmed by 5 bases and J by 3 bases, leaving 14 bases between them. The CDR3 spans 16 residues. This CDR3 reads CASSLVGDSYNSPLHF. The CDR3 nucleotides are TGTGCCAGCAGCCTTGTGGGGGATAGCTATAATTCACCCCTCCACTTT.

This chain uses TRBV19 with TRBJ2-7, with D perhaps matching TRBD2 (6 bases). The CDR3 is made up of 15 amino acids. Looked up from germline, CDR1 is LNHDA and CDR2 is SQIVND (reference sequence). The germline V and J ends were trimmed by 1 base and 1 base, with 11 bases remaining between them. The CDR3 nucleotides read TGTGCCAGTAGTATAGCCGGGGGTGTTTCCTACGAGCAGTACTTC. Protein sequence: CASSIAGGVSYEQYF. The full variable domain, its missing parts supplied by reference TRBV19 and TRBJ2-7, is DGGITQSPKYLFRKEGQNVTLSCEQNLNHDAMYWYRQDPGQGLRLIYYSQIVNDFQKGDIAEGYSVSREKKESFPLTVTSAQKNPTAFYLCASSIAGGVSYEQYFGPGTRLTVT.

The CDR3 coding sequence is TGTGCCAGCGGAAGGGGTTCGTGGGGGATTTTCCAAGAGACCCAGTACTTC. Its protein is CASGRGSWGIFQETQYF. This chain links TRBV6-6 with TRBJ2-5; tentatively, D is TRBD1 or TRBD2 (5 bases each). Trimming removed 8 bases at V and 1 base at J, with 23 bases between. This CDR3 is built from 17 residues. Per the germline V gene, CDR1 is MNHNY and CDR2 is SVGAGI (reference sequence).

This clonotype has just a few counts. The chain has TRBV4-1 and TRBJ2-1; D unclear. V was clipped by 0 bases and J by 16 bases, with 10 bases between them. The CDR3 consists of 11 residues. Germline V gene lookup returns CDR1 MGHRA and CDR2 YSYEKL. The CDR3 region is CASSQDWSIFF. Written as DNA, the CDR3 is TGCGCCAGCAGCCAAGATTGGAGCATTTTCTTC.

The DNA of the CDR3 is TGTGCCAGCGGGCTAGCGGCTTTCACAGATACGCAGTATTTT. It specifies CASGLAAFTDTQYF. The chain recombines TRBV14 with TRBJ2-3, with 7 bases matching TRBD2. Losses at the gene ends were 8 bases for V and 2 bases for J; bases not matched to a gene: 7. CDR3 length: 14 residues. Germline assignment: CDR1 SGHDN and CDR2 FVKESK. The complete variable domain, with remaining parts taken from reference TRBV14 and TRBJ2-3, reads EAGVTQFPSHSVIEKGQTVTLRCDPISGHDNLYWYRRVMGKEIKFLLHFVKESKQDESGMPNNRFLAERTGGTYSTLKVQPAELEDSGVYFCASGLAAFTDTQYFGPGTRLTVL.

This clonotype turned up a few times. The chain joins TRBV7-6 to TRBJ1-6, with D unresolved. The CDR3 runs to 14 residues. The V gene's germline CDR1 is SGHVS and CDR2 FNYEAQ. V lost 0 bases to trimming and J lost 9 bases, with 9 bases between them. CDR3 DNA sequence: TGTGCCAGCAGCTTAGCAGGGAGGGTTTCACCCCTCCACTTT. This translates into CASSLAGRVSPLHF.

This clonotype appeared a single time. The chain combines TRBV23-1 with TRBJ1-2, with TRBD1 as a possible D gene (5 bases). TRBV23-1 is designated an ORF whose function remains uncertain. V lost 4 bases, J lost 0 bases, and 18 bases lay in between. This CDR3 is built from 17 residues. CDR3 nucleotides: TGCGCCAGCAGTCGGCGGGGAATGGGGGTCACTAACTATGGCTACACCTTC. Amino acid sequence: CASSRRGMGVTNYGYTF.

This clonotype was picked up a small number of times. The chain employs TRBV7-6 and TRBJ1-2, with a tentative D call TRBD1 (6 bases). Per the germline V gene, CDR1 is SGHVS and CDR2 is FNYEAQ. The ends were cut back, 5 bases at V and 4 bases at J, with 11 bases in the middle. This CDR3 has 13 amino acids. CDR3 DNA: TGTGCCAGCAGCCAGGGGCTCGTCTATGGCTACACCTTC. The encoded protein is CASSQGLVYGYTF.

This clonotype was seen a few times. The chain recombines TRBV24-1 with TRBJ2-7; D is uncertain. Germline V CDR1 and CDR2: KGHDR, SFDVKD. V was trimmed by 5 bases and J by 3 bases, leaving 10 bases between them. The CDR3 consists of 13 residues. The CDR3 loop reads CATSVISNYEQYV. The CDR3 coding sequence is TGTGCCACCAGTGTAATATCCAACTACGAGCAGTACGTC.

This clonotype has a handful of counts. One end of the junction varies from germline; a read error may be responsible. The V gene is TRBV10-3, the J gene TRBJ2-5; maybe TRBD1 (8 bases). The germline gives CDR1 ENHRY, CDR2 SYGVKD. This CDR3 comprises 14 residues. The CDR3 coding sequence is TGTGCCATCGGTGACAGGGGAGGGCAAGAGACCCAGTACTTC. Amino acids: CAIGDRGGQETQYF.

This clonotype came up a few times. The chain joins TRBV4-1 to TRBJ2-5, with D tentatively TRBD1 (6 bases). Trimming took off 3 bases at V and 3 bases at J, with 11 bases between the two ends. This CDR3 has 14 amino acids. Germline values: CDR1 MGHRA, CDR2 YSYEKL. The CDR3 DNA reads TGCGCCAGCAGCCAGTTTGCAGGGGAAGAGACCCAGTACTTC. It is translated as CASSQFAGEETQYF.

The chain uses TRBV6-5 and TRBJ1-5; the D is unclear. Germline loops: CDR1 MNHEY, CDR2 SVGAGI. The CDR3 is made up of 12 amino acids. Trimming removed 8 bases from V and 9 bases from J, with 14 bases in between. DNA for the CDR3: TGTGCCAGCTCCTCCGCGGAGGGGCCCCAGCATTTT. Protein: CASSSAEGPQHF.

The DNA for the CDR3 is TGTGCCAGCAGCCCGGGGACTAGCGGGAGATACGAGCAGTACGTC. This sequence encodes CASSPGTSGRYEQYV. The rearrangement links TRBV3-1 to TRBJ2-7; 14 bases line up with TRBD2. The V and J ends lost 4 bases and 4 bases, in that order; junction bases with no gene match: 3. The germline CDR1 and CDR2 sequences are LGHDT and YNNKEL (reference sequence). The CDR3 is made up of 15 amino acids.

This clonotype was seen only a few times. The rearrangement links TRBV14 to TRBJ2-2; TRBD1 is a possible D gene (6 bases). The CDR3 sequence is 14 residues long. Germline V gives CDR1 SGHDN, CDR2 FVKESK. The V and J ends lost 3 bases and 5 bases respectively, with 10 bases between them. CDR3 coding DNA: TGTGCCAGCAGCCAGTTTAGGGGGACCGGGGAGCTGTTTTTT. Protein: CASSQFRGTGELFF.

This chain links TRBV28 with TRBJ2-7; D is unclear. The CDR3 extends over 13 amino acids. Trimming shortened V by 2 bases and J by 4 bases, and 9 bases separated the two germline ends. Germline CDR1 is MDHEN and CDR2 is SYDVKM. The CDR3 DNA sequence: TGTGCCAGCAGTTTAATGAACCATTACGAGCAGTACGTC. It specifies CASSLMNHYEQYV.